A selection of T cell receptor beta chains follows, all from one sample in a study of shared clonotypes between healthy human individuals. Method: immunoSEQ multiplex PCR; TCRdb's copy keeps in-frame clones and lacks some. The sample yields 2.3 million or so clones, more than 85% seen once. Sequenced: naive CD4+ T cells from PBMCs. The receptors derive from a man between 18 and 35 years old in good health. Some clones in this sample may be carry-over from other donors' samples. Both conserved end residues are part of each CDR3. The order of the fields is clone size, V gene, J gene, D gene, CDR3 DNA, CDR3 protein. D genes are given only for firm matches. Not all rows give a size; the values are once, few, many and, for expanded clones, a class.

abundance: -
v_gene: TRBV5-1
j_gene: TRBJ2-3
d_gene: TRBD1
CDR3nt: TGCGCCAGCAGCTTGAGACAGGGGGGAGATACGCAGTATTTT
CDR3aa: CASSLRQGGDTQYF

abundance: -
v_gene: TRBV4-3
j_gene: TRBJ2-7
d_gene: -
CDR3nt: TGCGCCAGCAGCCGGTGGGGGGGGCCCTCCTACGAGCAGTACTTC
CDR3aa: CASSRWGGPSYEQYF

abundance: -
v_gene: TRBV10-3
j_gene: TRBJ2-4
d_gene: TRBD1
CDR3nt: TGTGCCATCAGTGAGTCAAGTATAAGGGACAGGGAGAACATTCAGTACTTC
CDR3aa: CAISESSIRDRENIQYF

abundance: -
v_gene: TRBV5-1
j_gene: TRBJ1-1
d_gene: -
CDR3nt: TGCGCCAGCAACTACCGAGAGGGAGACACTGAAGCTTTCTTT
CDR3aa: CASNYREGDTEAFF

abundance: -
v_gene: TRBV6-5
j_gene: TRBJ2-3
d_gene: TRBD2
CDR3nt: TGTGCCAGCAGCCTTAGCGGGCCTAGCACAGATACGCAGTATTTT
CDR3aa: CASSLSGPSTDTQYF

abundance: -
v_gene: TRBV5-1
j_gene: TRBJ1-2
d_gene: -
CDR3nt: TGCGCCAGCAGCCCTTCCCCAGGGGTGGGTGGCTACACCTTC
CDR3aa: CASSPSPGVGGYTF

abundance: once
v_gene: TRBV10-2
j_gene: TRBJ2-7
d_gene: TRBD1
CDR3nt: TGCGCCAGCAGAGAGACAGGGAAACCCGAGCAGTACTTC
CDR3aa: CASRETGKPEQYF

abundance: -
v_gene: TRBV29-1
j_gene: TRBJ1-2
d_gene: -
CDR3nt: TGCAGCGTCGAAGTCGTTTCTTATGGCTACACCTTC
CDR3aa: CSVEVVSYGYTF

abundance: -
v_gene: TRBV6-6
j_gene: TRBJ2-7
d_gene: TRBD1
CDR3nt: TGTGCCAGCAGATCCTCCGGGACAGGATCCTACGAGCAGTACTTC
CDR3aa: CASRSSGTGSYEQYF

abundance: -
v_gene: TRBV7-9
j_gene: TRBJ1-2
d_gene: TRBD1
CDR3nt: TGTGCCAGCAGCTTAGAGGCCCAGGGGGTTGGCTACACCTTC
CDR3aa: CASSLEAQGVGYTF

abundance: -
v_gene: TRBV5-1
j_gene: TRBJ2-4
d_gene: TRBD2
CDR3nt: TGCGCCAGCAGCTTGGAGCGGGGATTAGCCAAAAACATTCAGTACTTC
CDR3aa: CASSLERGLAKNIQYF

abundance: -
v_gene: TRBV9
j_gene: TRBJ2-1
d_gene: TRBD2
CDR3nt: TGTGCCAGCAGCCCAAGACTAGCGGGAGTTTTTACTGAGCAGTTCTTC
CDR3aa: CASSPRLAGVFTEQFF

abundance: -
v_gene: TRBV6-5
j_gene: TRBJ1-2
d_gene: TRBD1
CDR3nt: TGTGCCAGCAGTTACGCGACAGGGCGAGACTATGGCTACACCTTC
CDR3aa: CASSYATGRDYGYTF

abundance: -
v_gene: TRBV6-4
j_gene: TRBJ2-1
d_gene: -
CDR3nt: TGTGCCAGCAGTGACGGAGGCTCGCCACAGAAATACTACAATGAGCAGTTCTTC
CDR3aa: CASSDGGSPQKYYNEQFF

abundance: once
v_gene: TRBV5-4
j_gene: TRBJ2-7
d_gene: TRBD2
CDR3nt: TGTGCCAGCAGTCAACCTAGCGGGAGTGTCTACGAGCAGTACTTC
CDR3aa: CASSQPSGSVYEQYF

abundance: -
v_gene: TRBV28
j_gene: TRBJ2-1
d_gene: TRBD1
CDR3nt: TGTGCCAGCAGTGCAGGGGGACCGCTGAGCTCCTACAATGAGCAGTTCTTC
CDR3aa: CASSAGGPLSSYNEQFF

abundance: -
v_gene: TRBV28
j_gene: TRBJ1-4
d_gene: TRBD1
CDR3nt: TGTGCCAGCAGCCGACAGGGGGCGCAGCTTAATGAAAAACTGTTTTTT
CDR3aa: CASSRQGAQLNEKLFF

abundance: -
v_gene: TRBV7-2
j_gene: TRBJ2-3
d_gene: -
CDR3nt: TGTGCCAGCAGCTTAGAGTTTATAGGGACGTCAGATACGCAGTATTTT
CDR3aa: CASSLEFIGTSDTQYF

abundance: -
v_gene: TRBV7-9
j_gene: TRBJ2-7
d_gene: -
CDR3nt: TGTGCCAGCAGCCTAAGGCGTCAAGGGGGTCTGGGCGAGCAGTACTTC
CDR3aa: CASSLRRQGGLGEQYF

abundance: -
v_gene: TRBV28
j_gene: TRBJ1-3
d_gene: -
CDR3nt: TGTGCCAGCAGTTTTACGCGTAGACGGGACCACTCTGGAAACACCATATATTTT
CDR3aa: CASSFTRRRDHSGNTIYF

abundance: -
v_gene: TRBV6-1
j_gene: TRBJ2-1
d_gene: -
CDR3nt: TGTGCCAGCACCACCGGGACGGTCACCTACAATGAGCAGTTCTTC
CDR3aa: CASTTGTVTYNEQFF

abundance: -
v_gene: TRBV18
j_gene: TRBJ2-2
d_gene: -
CDR3nt: TGTGCCAGCTCACCTGGGACTGCGAACACCGGGGAGCTGTTTTTT
CDR3aa: CASSPGTANTGELFF

abundance: -
v_gene: TRBV30
j_gene: TRBJ1-5
d_gene: -
CDR3nt: TGTGCCTGGACCCTCGGGGGGGGAAGCAATCAGCCCCAGCATTTT
CDR3aa: CAWTLGGGSNQPQHF

abundance: few
v_gene: TRBV10-1
j_gene: TRBJ2-7
d_gene: TRBD2
CDR3nt: TGCGCCAGCAGTCGCAACCGGGAGGCCTACGAGCAGTACTTC
CDR3aa: CASSRNREAYEQYF

abundance: -
v_gene: TRBV7-8
j_gene: TRBJ2-1
d_gene: TRBD2
CDR3nt: TGTGCCAGCAGCCCTAACCAGGGACTAGCGTATCATGAGCAGTTCTTC
CDR3aa: CASSPNQGLAYHEQFF

abundance: once
v_gene: TRBV5-5
j_gene: TRBJ1-4
d_gene: -
CDR3nt: TGTGCCAGCAGCTTGGGCACTAGGGGGGAAAAACTGTTTTTT
CDR3aa: CASSLGTRGEKLFF

abundance: -
v_gene: TRBV28
j_gene: TRBJ2-1
d_gene: -
CDR3nt: TGTGCCAGCAGTTCCCCGTGGGGTGAGCAGTTCTTC
CDR3aa: CASSSPWGEQFF

abundance: -
v_gene: TRBV5-6
j_gene: TRBJ2-2
d_gene: -
CDR3nt: TGTGCCAGCAGCTTGGAGATGGGCCGAGGTCCCGGGGAGCTGTTTTTT
CDR3aa: CASSLEMGRGPGELFF

abundance: -
v_gene: TRBV5-6
j_gene: TRBJ1-1
d_gene: -
CDR3nt: TGTGCCAGCAGCTTACAGGGAAGGCCTGAAGCTTTCTTT
CDR3aa: CASSLQGRPEAFF

abundance: -
v_gene: TRBV28
j_gene: TRBJ2-5
d_gene: TRBD2
CDR3nt: TGTGCCAGCAGTTTGGGGCTCGGAGCGGGAGGTTTAGAGACCCAGTACTTC
CDR3aa: CASSLGLGAGGLETQYF

abundance: -
v_gene: TRBV18
j_gene: TRBJ1-3
d_gene: -
CDR3nt: TGTGCCAGCTCATCAACAGGTGGAGGAAACACCATATATTTT
CDR3aa: CASSSTGGGNTIYF

abundance: -
v_gene: TRBV28
j_gene: TRBJ2-1
d_gene: TRBD1
CDR3nt: TGTGCCACCGAGACAGGGGGCTCTGGGATGCCTAATGAGCAGTTCTTC
CDR3aa: CATETGGSGMPNEQFF

abundance: once
v_gene: TRBV11-2
j_gene: TRBJ2-5
d_gene: -
CDR3nt: TGTGCCAGCAGCTTAGTTGTCGGACCTCAAGAGACCCAGTACTTC
CDR3aa: CASSLVVGPQETQYF

abundance: -
v_gene: TRBV19
j_gene: TRBJ2-3
d_gene: TRBD2
CDR3nt: TGTGCCAGTAGTTTTGTAGCGGGCTCGCTCACAGATACGCAGTATTTT
CDR3aa: CASSFVAGSLTDTQYF

abundance: -
v_gene: TRBV18
j_gene: TRBJ1-5
d_gene: -
CDR3nt: TGTGCCAGCTCACCCTCATTAATACCGGGACACGTCAATCAGCCCCAGCATTTT
CDR3aa: CASSPSLIPGHVNQPQHF

abundance: once
v_gene: TRBV28
j_gene: TRBJ1-5
d_gene: TRBD1
CDR3nt: TGTGCCAGCAGCTCAGCGGGACAGGGCAATCAGCCCCAGCATTTT
CDR3aa: CASSSAGQGNQPQHF

abundance: -
v_gene: TRBV11-2
j_gene: TRBJ2-2
d_gene: TRBD1
CDR3nt: TGTGCCAGCAGCACTAAACCAGGGGGCGCAGAGGGGACCGGGGAGCTGTTTTTT
CDR3aa: CASSTKPGGAEGTGELFF

abundance: -
v_gene: TRBV9
j_gene: TRBJ2-7
d_gene: -
CDR3nt: TGTGCCAGCAGCGAGAGACAGGAAACCTACGAGCAGTACTTC
CDR3aa: CASSERQETYEQYF

abundance: -
v_gene: TRBV4-3
j_gene: TRBJ2-6
d_gene: -
CDR3nt: TGCGCCAGCAGCCCCTTATCACAGGGAAATGGGGCTGGGGCCAACGTCCTGACTTTC
CDR3aa: CASSPLSQGNGAGANVLTF

abundance: -
v_gene: TRBV6-6
j_gene: TRBJ2-7
d_gene: -
CDR3nt: TGTGCCAGCAGTTACCTCGTAGGGGACGCCTACGAGCAGTACTTC
CDR3aa: CASSYLVGDAYEQYF

abundance: -
v_gene: TRBV7-6
j_gene: TRBJ2-1
d_gene: TRBD2
CDR3nt: TGTGCCAGCAGCCGTCAAGGGGGACTAGGGGCCGGGGATGAGCAGTTCTTC
CDR3aa: CASSRQGGLGAGDEQFF

abundance: -
v_gene: TRBV9
j_gene: TRBJ2-2
d_gene: TRBD2
CDR3nt: TGTGCCAGCAGCGCCCCCACAGCGGGAGTCACCGGGGAGCTGTTTTTT
CDR3aa: CASSAPTAGVTGELFF